The rows below give T cell receptor beta chains drawn from one sample of a study of blood T cell repertoires in COVID-19. TCRdb keeps only in-frame clones here, not all; method: immunoSEQ multiplex PCR. Here the sample spans approximately 500,000 clones, 85% to 90% being singletons. The sequenced sample was peripheral blood. Every receptor here comes from a woman in her forties or fifties with COVID-19, enrolled during active disease. Each CDR3 is given with its conserved first and last residue. A D gene is named only where the DNA matches it firmly. Part of the rows lack a size; the others show once, few, many or a class for expanded clones.

>.|TRBV28|TRBJ1-5|.
CASSLSGQPQHF
TGTGCCAGCAGTTTATCGGGGCAGCCCCAGCATTTT
>.|TRBV6-6|TRBJ2-7|.
CASSYTATGSYEQYF
TGTGCCAGCAGCTACACCGCGACAGGCTCCTACGAGCAGTACTTC
>once|TRBV5-4|TRBJ1-1|.
CASSQTGGPEAFF
TGTGCCAGCAGCCAGACCGGCGGGCCCGAAGCTTTCTTT
>.|TRBV29-1|TRBJ2-4|TRBD1
CSAAQGEGNIQYF
TGCAGCGCTGCCCAGGGGGAAGGAAACATTCAGTACTTC
>.|TRBV29-1|TRBJ2-3|.
CSVARSLRTDTQYF
TGCAGCGTGGCCAGGTCCCTCCGCACAGATACGCAGTATTTT
>.|TRBV6-5|TRBJ2-3|TRBD1
CASVGGQGPDTQYF
TGTGCCAGCGTAGGCGGACAGGGCCCAGATACGCAGTATTTT
>.|TRBV7-9|TRBJ1-1|.
CASSTPGGRAEAFF
TGTGCCAGCAGCACCCCCGGGGGAAGGGCTGAAGCTTTCTTT
>.|TRBV30|TRBJ1-1|.
CAWSRLRVTEAFF
TGTGCCTGGAGTAGATTAAGAGTAACTGAAGCTTTCTTT
>.|TRBV27|TRBJ2-1|.
CASSFRGPYNEQFF
TGTGCCAGCAGTTTCAGGGGTCCCTACAATGAGCAGTTCTTC
>.|TRBV5-1|TRBJ2-2|.
CASSQPSGLLTGELFF
TGCGCCAGCAGCCAACCTTCGGGACTCCTCACCGGGGAGCTGTTTTTT
>.|TRBV7-8|TRBJ1-1|.
CASSPGTLDILF
TGTGCCAGCAGCCCCGGGACTTTAGACATACTCTTT
>few|TRBV6-5|TRBJ1-6|TRBD1
CASSYSQGVNSPLHF
TGTGCCAGCAGTTACTCACAGGGGGTCAATTCACCCCTCCACTTT
>.|TRBV11-2|TRBJ2-7|.
CASSTRRQVPSYEQYF
TGTGCCAGCAGCACCCGACGACAGGTACCTTCCTACGAGCAGTACTTC
>.|TRBV9|TRBJ1-1|.
CASSPWGGTVGVEAFF
TGTGCCAGCAGCCCCTGGGGGGGGACGGTTGGTGTTGAAGCTTTCTTT
>.|TRBV6-5|TRBJ1-1|.
CASSYSYRNTEAFF
TGTGCCAGCAGTTACTCGTACAGAAACACTGAAGCTTTCTTT
>.|TRBV7-3|TRBJ2-5|.
CASSSLGGVETQYF
TGTGCCAGCAGCTCCCTAGGGGGGGTGGAGACCCAGTACTTC
>.|TRBV6-5|TRBJ1-2|.
CASSYGSRRGYTF
TGTGCCAGCAGTTACGGTAGCCGACGAGGCTACACCTTC
>.|TRBV6-2/TRBV6-3|TRBJ2-1|.
CASSLVATVSSYNEQFF
TGTGCCAGCAGCCTCGTAGCAACGGTTAGCTCCTACAATGAGCAGTTCTTC
>.|TRBV7-9|TRBJ1-1|TRBD1
CASSLRGQGVPEAFF
TGTGCCAGCAGCTTACGGGGACAGGGGGTCCCTGAAGCTTTCTTT
>.|TRBV29-1|TRBJ2-7|.
CSVETLDSSYEQYF
TGCAGCGTTGAAACCCTGGACAGCTCCTACGAGCAGTACTTC
>.|TRBV9|TRBJ2-3|TRBD2
CASSVVSSGGGGTQYF
TGTGCCAGCAGCGTAGTGAGTAGCGGGGGGGGCGGTACGCAGTATTTT
>.|TRBV6-6|TRBJ2-7|.
CASSGTGTGGREQYF
TGTGCCAGCAGCGGGACAGGGACGGGAGGGCGCGAGCAGTACTTC
>.|TRBV25-1|TRBJ2-6|TRBD1
CASRGQWISGANVLTF
TGTGCCAGCAGGGGACAGTGGATCTCTGGGGCCAACGTCCTGACTTTC
>.|TRBV5-1|TRBJ1-1|.
CASQADLSNTEAFF
TGCGCCAGCCAGGCCGATCTTTCGAACACTGAAGCTTTCTTT
>.|TRBV9|TRBJ1-1|.
CASSSGTTTEAFF
TGTGCCAGCAGCTCCGGGACAACGACTGAAGCTTTCTTT
>.|TRBV19|TRBJ1-1|.
CASSIDRGDTEAFF
TGTGCCAGTAGTATAGACAGGGGTGACACTGAAGCTTTCTTT
>.|TRBV5-1|TRBJ1-1|.
CASSLYEDTEAFF
TGCGCCAGCAGCTTGTACGAGGACACTGAAGCTTTCTTT
>.|TRBV9|TRBJ1-1|.
CASSVQVNTEAFF
TGTGCCAGCAGCGTACAGGTAAACACTGAAGCTTTCTTT